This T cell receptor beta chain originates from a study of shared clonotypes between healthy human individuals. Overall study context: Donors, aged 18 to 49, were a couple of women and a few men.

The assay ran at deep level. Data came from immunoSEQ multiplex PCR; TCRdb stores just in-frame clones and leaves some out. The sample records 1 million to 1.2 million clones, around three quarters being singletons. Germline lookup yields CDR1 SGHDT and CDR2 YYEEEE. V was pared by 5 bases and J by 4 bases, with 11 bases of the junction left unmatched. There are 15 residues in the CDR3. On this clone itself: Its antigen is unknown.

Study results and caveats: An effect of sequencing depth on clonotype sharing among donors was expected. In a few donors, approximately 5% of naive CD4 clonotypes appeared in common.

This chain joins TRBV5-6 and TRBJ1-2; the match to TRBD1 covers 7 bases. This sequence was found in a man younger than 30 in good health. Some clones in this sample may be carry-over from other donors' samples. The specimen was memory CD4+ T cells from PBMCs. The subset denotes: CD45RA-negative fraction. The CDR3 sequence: CASSDTGEVPYGYTF. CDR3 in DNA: TGTGCCAGCAGTGACACAGGGGAGGTACCCTATGGCTACACCTTC.